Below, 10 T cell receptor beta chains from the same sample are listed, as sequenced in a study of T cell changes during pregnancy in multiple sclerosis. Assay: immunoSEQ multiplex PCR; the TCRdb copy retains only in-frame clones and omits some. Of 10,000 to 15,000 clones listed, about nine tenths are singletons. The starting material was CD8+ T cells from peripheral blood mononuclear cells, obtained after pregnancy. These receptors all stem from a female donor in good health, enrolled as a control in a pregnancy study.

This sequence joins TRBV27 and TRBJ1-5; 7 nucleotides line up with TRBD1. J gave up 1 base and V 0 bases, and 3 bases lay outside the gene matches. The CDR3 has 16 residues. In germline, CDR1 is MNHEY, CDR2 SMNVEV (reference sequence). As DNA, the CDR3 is TGTGCCAGCAGTTTATCCCACAGGGGAAGCAATCAGCCCCAGCATTTT. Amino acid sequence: CASSLSHRGSNQPQHF.

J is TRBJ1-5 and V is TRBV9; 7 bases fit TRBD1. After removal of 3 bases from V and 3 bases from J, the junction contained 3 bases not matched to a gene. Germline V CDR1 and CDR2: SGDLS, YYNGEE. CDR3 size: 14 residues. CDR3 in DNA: TGTGCCAGCAGCGGAGGGACAGACAATCAGCCCCAGCATTTT. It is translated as CASSGGTDNQPQHF.

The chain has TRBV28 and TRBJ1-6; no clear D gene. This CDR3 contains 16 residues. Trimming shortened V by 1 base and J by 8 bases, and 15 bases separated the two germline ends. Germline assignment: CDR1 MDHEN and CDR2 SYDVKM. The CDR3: CASSLFPRVSDSPLHF. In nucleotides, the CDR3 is TGTGCCAGCAGTTTATTCCCGCGGGTGAGTGATTCACCCCTCCACTTT.

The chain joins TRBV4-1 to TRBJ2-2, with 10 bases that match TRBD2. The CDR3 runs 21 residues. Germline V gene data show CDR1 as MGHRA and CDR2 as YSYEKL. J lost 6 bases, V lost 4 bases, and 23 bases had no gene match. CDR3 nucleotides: TGCGCCAGCAGCCCGTCCCGGGGACGGCTAGCGGGGGCCCGGATCCCCGGGGAGCTGTTTTTT. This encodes CASSPSRGRLAGARIPGELFF.

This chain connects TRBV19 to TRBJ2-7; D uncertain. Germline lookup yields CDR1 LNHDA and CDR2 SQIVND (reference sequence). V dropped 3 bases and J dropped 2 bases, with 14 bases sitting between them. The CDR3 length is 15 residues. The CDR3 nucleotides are TGTGCCAGTAGTATTACAACTAACAAGGCCTACGAGCAGTACTTC. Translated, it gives CASSITTNKAYEQYF. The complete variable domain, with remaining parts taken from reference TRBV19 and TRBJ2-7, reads DGGITQSPKYLFRKEGQNVTLSCEQNLNHDAMYWYRQDPGQGLRLIYYSQIVNDFQKGDIAEGYSVSREKKESFPLTVTSAQKNPTAFYLCASSITTNKAYEQYFGPGTRLTVT.

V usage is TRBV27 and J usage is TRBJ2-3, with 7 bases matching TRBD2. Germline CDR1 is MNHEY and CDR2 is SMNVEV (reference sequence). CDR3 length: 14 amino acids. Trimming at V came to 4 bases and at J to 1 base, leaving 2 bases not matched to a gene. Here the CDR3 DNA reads TGTGCCAGCAGTTATGCGGGGGGCACAGATACGCAGTATTTT. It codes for CASSYAGGTDTQYF.

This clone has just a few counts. As DNA, the CDR3 is TGTGCCAGCGTCCTAGCGGGGGCCTCCAATGAGCAGTTCTTC. Protein sequence: CASVLAGASNEQFF. V usage is TRBV6-1 and J usage is TRBJ2-1; 10 nucleotides line up with TRBD2. In germline, CDR1 is MNHNS, CDR2 SASEGT. The length of the CDR3 is 14 residues. J lost 6 bases, V lost 8 bases, and 7 bases had no gene match.

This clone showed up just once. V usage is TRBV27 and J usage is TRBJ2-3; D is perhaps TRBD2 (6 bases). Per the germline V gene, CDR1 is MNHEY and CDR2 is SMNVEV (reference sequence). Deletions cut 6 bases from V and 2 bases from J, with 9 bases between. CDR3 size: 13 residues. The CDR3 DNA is TGTGCCAGCAGGGTAGCGGTCACAGATACGCAGTATTTT. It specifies CASRVAVTDTQYF.

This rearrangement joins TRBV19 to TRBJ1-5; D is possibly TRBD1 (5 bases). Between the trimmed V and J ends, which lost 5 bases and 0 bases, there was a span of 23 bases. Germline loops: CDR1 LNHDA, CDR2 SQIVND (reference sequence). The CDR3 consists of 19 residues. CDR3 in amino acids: CASSVAEGAVGYSNQPQHF. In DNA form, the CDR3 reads TGTGCCAGTAGTGTGGCCGAAGGGGCCGTGGGATATAGCAATCAGCCCCAGCATTTT.

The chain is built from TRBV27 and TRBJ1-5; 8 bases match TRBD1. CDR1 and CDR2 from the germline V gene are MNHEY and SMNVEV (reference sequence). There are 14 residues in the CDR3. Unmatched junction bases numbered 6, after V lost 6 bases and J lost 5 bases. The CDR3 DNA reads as TGTGCCAGCAGAGGGACAGGAGTGTATCAGCCCCAGCATTTT. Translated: CASRGTGVYQPQHF.